The 9 T cell receptor beta chains below come from one sample, sequenced in a study of CD8 T cells in Susac syndrome. Reverse transcription of roughly 0.45 to 1 ug RNA used random hexamers. From the immunoSEQ multiplex PCR reads, TCRdb called clonotypes with MiXCR, one entry per CDR3 protein. In the table there are some 190,000 distinct CDR3 sequences, under 97% of which are singletons. Sequencing input: CD4+ T cells from PBMCs. Receptors originate from a human donor with multiple sclerosis.

This clonotype was counted a single time. This chain joins TRBV20-1 and TRBJ2-7, with 8 bases that match TRBD1. The CDR3 sequence is 14 residues long. Looked up from germline, CDR1 is DFQATT and CDR2 is SNEGSKA (reference sequence). V dropped 6 bases and J dropped 6; count of bases not matched to a gene: 13. The CDR3 sequence is CSARDRRIPGEQYF. DNA for the CDR3: TGCAGTGCCCGGGACAGGAGGATCCCCGGCGAGCAGTACTTC.

V and J are TRBV20-1 and TRBJ1-6; no clear D. Trimming took off 8 bases at V and 0 bases at J, with 20 bases between the two ends. Per germline, CDR1 DFQATT and CDR2 SNEGSKA (reference sequence). CDR3 length: 17 amino acids. The CDR3 bases are TGCAGTACCACAGAACCACACGAGACCTCCTATAATTCACCCCTCCACTTT. Amino acids: CSTTEPHETSYNSPLHF.

The chain recombines TRBV20-1 with TRBJ2-3; D not resolved. CDR1 is DFQATT, CDR2 SNEGSKA, per germline (reference sequence). V lost 3 bases to trimming and J lost 2 bases, with 9 bases between them. The CDR3 is 13 amino acids. The CDR3 region has the DNA TGCAGTGCTAGGGCCCCCAACACAGATACGCAGTATTTT. Translating it yields CSARAPNTDTQYF.

The genes are TRBV5-6 and TRBJ1-2, with no clear D. In germline, CDR1 is SGHDT, CDR2 YYEEEE. Trimming stripped 0 bases from V and 4 bases from J, with 13 bases between. The CDR3 contains 15 residues. CDR3 residues: CASSLATSGIYGYTF. The CDR3 DNA is TGTGCCAGCAGCTTGGCAACTTCCGGGATCTATGGCTACACCTTC. Together with reference TRBV5-6 and TRBJ1-2, the CDR3 gives the full variable domain: DAGVTQSPTHLIKTRGQQVTLRCSPKSGHDTVSWYQQALGQGPQFIFQYYEEEERQRGNFPDRFSGHQFPNYSSELNVNALLLGDSALYLCASSLATSGIYGYTFGSGTRLTVV.

The chain joins TRBV30 to TRBJ1-1, with D hard to call. The CDR3 spans 13 residues. V lost 0 bases and J lost 5, with 10 bases in between. Germline CDR1 is GTSNPN and CDR2 is SVGIG (reference sequence). The CDR3 here is CAWSVNGETEAFF. For the CDR3, the DNA is TGTGCCTGGAGTGTTAACGGTGAGACTGAAGCTTTCTTT.

CDR3: CASSVDLDYYNEQFF. For the CDR3, the DNA is TGTGCCAGCAGCGTAGATTTGGACTACTACAATGAGCAGTTCTTC. The chain carries TRBV9 and TRBJ2-1; D possibly corresponds to TRBD2 (6 bases). This CDR3 contains 15 residues. Deletions cut 0 bases from V and 3 bases from J, with 10 bases between. Germline CDR1 reads SGDLS; CDR2 reads YYNGEE.

V gene TRBV6-6 combines with J gene TRBJ2-2; D gene unclear. V was clipped by 7 bases and J by 6 bases, with 9 bases between them. The CDR3 covers 12 residues. Germline CDR1 and CDR2: MNHNY and SVGAGI (reference sequence). The CDR3 DNA reads TGTGCCAGCACCCCTAAGGCCGGGGAGCTGTTTTTT. Its protein is CASTPKAGELFF.

The genes are TRBV4-2 and TRBJ1-1, with D tentatively TRBD1 (5 bases). Between the trimmed V and J ends, which lost 2 bases and 8 bases, there was a span of 12 bases. Germline V CDR1 and CDR2: LGHNA, YNFKEQ. CDR3 length: 13 amino acids. This CDR3 is CASSQRDRREAFF. CDR3 DNA: TGTGCCAGCAGCCAACGAGACAGACGAGAAGCTTTCTTT.

The CDR3 protein is CASSPGQGIQPQHF. CDR3 DNA: TGTGCCAGCAGTCCTGGACAGGGGATTCAGCCCCAGCATTTT. V is TRBV12-3 or TRBV12-4 and J is TRBJ1-5; 9 nucleotides agree with TRBD1. With V trimmed by 5 bases and J by 6 bases, 5 bases remained unmatched. This CDR3 contains 14 residues.